The T cell receptor beta chain described here comes from a study of blood T cells in healthy people across ages. Notes on the study in general: What prevented conclusive comparison of naive and antigen-experienced cells was that PBMCs were unsorted.

The CDR3 is made up of 16 amino acids. Losses at the gene ends were 1 base for V and 2 bases for J; bases not matched to a gene: 7. Primed by a sample-barcoded 5' primer and a J-beta primer mix, a second PCR proceeded for about 6 to 12 cycles. TCRdb re-called the 5' RACE reads with MiXCR, one entry per CDR3 protein. The repertoire includes roughly 2 million distinct CDR3 sequences, just under 50% of them detected once, and approximately 2% sits in the top ten. As regards this clonotype: Its target is unknown.

Per sample, a minimum of 6 million PBMCs were isolated. The specimen sequenced was blood. The sequence derives from a woman aged 40 to 55 in good health. The rearrangement joins TRBV12-3 or TRBV12-4 to TRBJ1-2, with 7 bases lining up with TRBD1. The CDR3 spells CASSLGAGGQNYGYTF. CDR3 sequence (DNA): TGTGCCAGCAGTTTAGGGGCAGGGGGACAAAACTATGGCTACACCTTC.